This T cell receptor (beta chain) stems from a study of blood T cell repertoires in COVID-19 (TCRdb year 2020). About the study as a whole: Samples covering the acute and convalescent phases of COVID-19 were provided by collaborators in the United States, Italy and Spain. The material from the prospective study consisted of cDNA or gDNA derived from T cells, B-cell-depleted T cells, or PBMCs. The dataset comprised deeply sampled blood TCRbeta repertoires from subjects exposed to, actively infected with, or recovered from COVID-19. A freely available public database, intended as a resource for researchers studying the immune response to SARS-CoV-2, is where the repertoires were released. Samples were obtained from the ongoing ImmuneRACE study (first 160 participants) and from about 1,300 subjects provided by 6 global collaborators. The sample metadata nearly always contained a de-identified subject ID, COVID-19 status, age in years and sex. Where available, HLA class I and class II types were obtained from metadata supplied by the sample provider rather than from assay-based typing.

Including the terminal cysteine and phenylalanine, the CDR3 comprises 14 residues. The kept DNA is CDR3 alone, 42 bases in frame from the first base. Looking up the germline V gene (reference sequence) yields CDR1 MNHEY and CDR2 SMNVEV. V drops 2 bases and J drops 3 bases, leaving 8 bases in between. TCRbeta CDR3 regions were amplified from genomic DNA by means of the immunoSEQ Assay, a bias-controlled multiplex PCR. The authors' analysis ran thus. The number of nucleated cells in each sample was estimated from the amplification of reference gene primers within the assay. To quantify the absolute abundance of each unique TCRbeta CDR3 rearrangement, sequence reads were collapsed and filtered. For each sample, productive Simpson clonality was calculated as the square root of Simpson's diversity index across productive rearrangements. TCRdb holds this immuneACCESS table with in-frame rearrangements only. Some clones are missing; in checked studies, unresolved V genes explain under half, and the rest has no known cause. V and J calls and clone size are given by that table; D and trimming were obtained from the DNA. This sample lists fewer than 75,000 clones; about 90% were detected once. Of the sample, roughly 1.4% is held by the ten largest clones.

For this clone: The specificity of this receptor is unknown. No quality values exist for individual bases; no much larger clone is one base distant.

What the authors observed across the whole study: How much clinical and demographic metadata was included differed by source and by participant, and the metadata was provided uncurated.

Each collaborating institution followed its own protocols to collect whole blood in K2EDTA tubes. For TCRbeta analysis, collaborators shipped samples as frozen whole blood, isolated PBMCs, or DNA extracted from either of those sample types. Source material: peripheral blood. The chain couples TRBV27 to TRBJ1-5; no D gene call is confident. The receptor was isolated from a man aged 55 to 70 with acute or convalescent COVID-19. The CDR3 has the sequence CASSLRGLNQPQHF. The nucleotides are TGTGCCAGCAGTTTAAGAGGGCTCAATCAGCCCCAGCATTTT.